This record covers a single TCR beta chain. The data were taken from a study of radiation and T cells in renal cell carcinoma. Assay used: immunoSEQ multiplex PCR; TCRdb lists only in-frame clones, some missing. The sample lists approximately 92,000 clones, around 85% occurring once. Time point here: blood 4 weeks post-SBRT, at nephrectomy. As to treatment: 15 Gy SBRT to primary tumor, nephrectomy 4 weeks later. Nephrectomy followed 15 Gy stereotactic body radiation by 4 weeks. The germline V and J ends were trimmed by 3 bases and 16 bases, with 13 bases remaining between them. Germline lookup yields CDR1 MDHEN and CDR2 SYDVKM. The CDR3 has 12 amino acids.

This clonotype originated in a man between 50 and 59 years old with renal cell carcinoma. V and J are TRBV28 and TRBJ1-6, with D unclear. The sequences come from blood, collected from a patient whose treatment included radiotherapy and nephrectomy. This CDR3 is CASSFFRSSLHF. The CDR3 DNA reads TGTGCCAGCAGTTTTTTTAGGAGCTCTCTCCACTTT. The whole variable domain, remainder taken from reference TRBV28 and TRBJ1-6, is DVKVTQSSRYLVKRTGEKVFLECVQDMDHENMFWYRQDPGLGLRLIYFSYDVKMKEKGDIPEGYSVSREKKERFSLILESASTNQTSMYLCASSFFRSSLHFGNGTRLTVT.